This TCR beta chain was recovered during a study of T cell repertoires in cytomegalovirus infection. Study in general: Recently identified HLA-C-restricted CMV epitopes were used, and well-studied HLA-B-restricted CMV epitopes were used as well. A matching HLA type, together with CMV infection, was signaled by public TCR beta signatures.

Concerning this clonotype: What it binds is unknown.

TCRdb ran MiXCR on the reads and lists one entry per CDR3 protein. The top ten hold around 20% of the sample, which has approximately 270,000 distinct CDR3 sequences, approximately 22% seen once. Whole-study findings and limits: Summed frequency of public TCR beta families distinguished CMV carriers with the relevant HLA. HLA-C-restricted, CMV-specific TCR beta clonotypes were dominant ex vivo.

This sample comprised cultured PBMCs, obtained from culture after CMV antigen stimulation. This TCR came from a human donor in good health (CMV status not recorded). Some clones in this sample may be carry-over from other donors' samples.

CDR3 sequence reads: CASSPRDRGAEAFF. The CDR3 bases are TGTGCCAGCAGTCCCCGAGACAGGGGCGCTGAAGCTTTCTTT. V is TRBV6-1 and J is TRBJ1-1; 8 bases line up with TRBD1. The germline CDR1 and CDR2 sequences are MNHNS and SASEGT. The CDR3 loop spans 14 amino acids. Germline trimming cut 5 bases from V and 6 bases from J; bases unmatched to any gene: 8.